Below are 13 T cell receptor beta chains sequenced from a single sample in a study of response to subunit inactivated influenza vaccine. TCRdb called the RT-PCR reads again in MiXCR, with one record for every CDR3 protein. The data show some 540,000 distinct CDR3 sequences, less than 25% seen once. This sample was shared with a second study, whose subject was T cells expressing NK-cell markers. That source adds: Scientists made TCR beta cDNA using 5'RACE template switching with UMIs.

This specimen consisted of CD4+ T cells sorted from PBMCs, obtained approximately 12 days after vaccination. The receptors here all came from a man aged 50 to 59 who received an inactivated influenza vaccine.

This clonotype was detected a few times. This rearrangement joins TRBV29-1 to TRBJ2-1; no clear D gene. The ends were cut back, 5 bases at V and 4 bases at J, with 18 bases in the middle. This CDR3 contains 15 residues. Germline V gene data show CDR1 as SQVTM and CDR2 as ANQGSEA. The CDR3 loop is CSVSSGTYGYNEQFF. CDR3 bases: TGCAGCGTTAGCAGTGGCACCTATGGGTACAATGAGCAGTTCTTC.

The rearrangement uses TRBV10-3 and TRBJ1-4, with a tentative D call TRBD1 (5 bases). V was shortened by 5 bases and J by 3 bases, with 13 bases between the two germline ends. The CDR3 has 15 residues. Looked up from germline, CDR1 is ENHRY and CDR2 is SYGVKD. The chain's CDR3 is CAISPAGSANEKLFF. Written as DNA, the CDR3 is TGTGCCATCAGTCCGGCAGGGTCCGCTAATGAAAAACTGTTTTTT.

On this clonotype: An end of the junction differs from the germline gene, which may be a read error. This sequence joins TRBV10-3 and TRBJ2-1; possible D gene TRBD2, 6 bases. CDR1 is ENHRY, CDR2 SYGVKD, per germline. The length of the CDR3 is 15 residues. The CDR3 is CAISVRGVVANEHFF. The CDR3 DNA sequence: TGTGCCATCAGTGTCCGCGGGGTCGTCGCCAATGAGCATTTCTTC.

The chain uses TRBV7-9 and TRBJ2-5; perhaps TRBD2 as D (5 bases). The CDR3 extends over 14 amino acids. Germline assignment: CDR1 SEHNR and CDR2 FQNEAQ (reference sequence). V dropped 3 bases and J dropped 3 bases, with 11 bases sitting between them. CDR3 protein: CASSLSSREETQYF. The DNA of the CDR3 is TGTGCCAGCAGCTTGAGTTCGCGGGAAGAGACCCAGTACTTC.

The sample holds a few counts of this clonotype. The genes are TRBV9 and TRBJ2-7, with D perhaps being TRBD1 or TRBD2 (5 bases each). The V gene's germline CDR1 is SGDLS and CDR2 YYNGEE. This CDR3 region has 16 residues. The V end lost 0 bases, the J end lost 2 bases, and 15 bases lay between the germline ends. The DNA of the CDR3 is TGTGCCAGCAGCGTAGCTCCGGGGACGGACACCTACGAGCAGTACTTC. It translates to CASSVAPGTDTYEQYF.

In its sample, this clonotype was seen a few times. In nucleotides, the CDR3 is TGCAGTGCTGGCAGTATGGGCAATCAGCCCCAGCATTTT. This encodes CSAGSMGNQPQHF. The V and J genes are TRBV20-1 and TRBJ1-5; D remains unclear. The CDR3 has 13 residues. Germline lookup yields CDR1 DFQATT and CDR2 SNEGSKA (reference sequence). Between the trimmed V and J ends, which lost 5 bases and 2 bases, there was a span of 10 bases.

This clonotype was seen ten or more times. The V and J genes are TRBV4-3 and TRBJ1-1, with TRBD1 matching 7 bases. The ends lost 0 bases at V and 8 bases at J; junction bases unmatched: 6. This CDR3 spans 14 amino acids. Germline loops: CDR1 LGHNA, CDR2 YSLEER. The CDR3 region is CASSQDRGGTEAFF. As DNA, the CDR3 is TGCGCCAGCAGCCAAGATCGAGGGGGCACCGAAGCTTTCTTT.

Only a few counts were recorded for this clonotype. V and J are TRBV12-3 or TRBV12-4 and TRBJ1-2, with 8 bases that match TRBD1. This CDR3 is built from 16 residues. The V and J ends lost 3 bases and 3 bases, in that order; junction bases with no gene match: 9. The chain's CDR3 is CASSLVPGGLDYGYTF. The DNA of the CDR3 is TGTGCCAGCAGTTTGGTCCCAGGGGGCCTGGACTATGGCTACACCTTC.

This clonotype has only a few counts. The chain combines TRBV18 with TRBJ2-7; 9 nucleotides line up with TRBD1. The CDR3 covers 15 residues. CDR1 KGHSH and CDR2 LQKENI come from the germline V gene. The trim removed 2 bases at V and 6 bases at J, leaving 8 bases unmatched. CDR3 in DNA: TGTGCCAGCTCACCAGGTCCGGACAGGGGAAGCGAGCAGTACTTC. It specifies CASSPGPDRGSEQYF. Supplemented by reference TRBV18 and TRBJ2-7, the full variable domain reads NAGVMQNPRHLVRRRGQEARLRCSPMKGHSHVYWYRQLPEEGLKFMVYLQKENIIDESGMPKERFSAEFPKEGPSILRIQQVVRGDSAAYFCASSPGPDRGSEQYFGPGTRLTVT.

V and J are TRBV7-6 and TRBJ2-2; D is uncertain. This CDR3 has 13 residues. Trimming stripped 5 bases from V and 9 bases from J, with 13 bases between. From germline, CDR1 is SGHVS and CDR2 FNYEAQ. The DNA of the CDR3 is TGTGCCAGCAGCACTAACCTCGCCCGGGAGCTGTTTTTT. Translating gives CASSTNLARELFF.

In nucleotides, the CDR3 is TGCAGTGCTGGTGGGGGGGATGGCAATCAGCCCCAGCATTTT. Residues: CSAGGGDGNQPQHF. The gene calls are TRBV20-1 and TRBJ1-5; possible D gene TRBD1, 5 bases. V was shortened by 5 bases and J by 2 bases, with 13 bases between the two germline ends. The CDR3 consists of 14 residues. Germline V lookup: CDR1 DFQATT, CDR2 SNEGSKA (reference sequence).

This chain links TRBV29-1 with TRBJ1-2, with 10 bases identical to TRBD1. J lost 4 bases, V lost 5 bases, and 1 base had no gene match. This CDR3 has 12 residues. CDR1 is SQVTM and CDR2 is ANQGSEA in the germline V gene. The CDR3 loop reads CSVRTGGYGYTF. DNA for the CDR3: TGCAGCGTTAGGACAGGGGGCTATGGCTACACCTTC.

The gene calls are TRBV6-1 and TRBJ2-2, with a possible D match to TRBD2 (5 bases). Germline V gives CDR1 MNHNS, CDR2 SASEGT. The CDR3 totals 14 residues. Trimming removed 6 bases at V and 2 bases at J, with 10 bases between. Here the CDR3 reads CASRAGVNTGELFF. CDR3 DNA: TGTGCCAGCAGGGCCGGGGTCAACACCGGGGAGCTGTTTTTT.